Each of the 20 T cell receptor beta chains below was sequenced from the same sample in a study of blood T cell repertoires in COVID-19. The data were produced by immunoSEQ multiplex PCR, yet TCRdb's version contains in-frame clones alone and is incomplete. Of about 250,000 clones detected, just under 85% appear once; the ten largest clones hold roughly 10%. Sequencing was carried out using peripheral blood. These TCRs come from a man aged 80 or over with acute or convalescent COVID-19.

DNA of the CDR3: TGTGCCAGCAGCCGGACAGGGGGCGCTTCCTCCTATAATTCACCCCTCCACTTT. Translated: CASSRTGGASSYNSPLHF. This rearrangement joins TRBV7-2 to TRBJ1-6; 11 bases match TRBD1. Unmatched junction bases numbered 6, after V lost 5 bases and J lost 0 bases. The CDR3 consists of 18 residues. Germline CDR1 is SGHTA and CDR2 is FQGNSA.

The CDR3 spells CASSPRQGVMNTEAFF. CDR3 DNA sequence: TGCGCCAGCAGCCCACGACAGGGGGTCATGAACACTGAAGCTTTCTTT. The V gene is TRBV5-1, the J gene TRBJ1-1, with TRBD1 identical over 9 bases. The ends lost 4 bases at V and 0 bases at J; junction bases unmatched: 7. Germline CDR1 is SGHRS and CDR2 is YFSETQ. The length of the CDR3 is 16 residues.

The chain carries TRBV2 and TRBJ2-3; D perhaps matches TRBD2 (6 bases). The CDR3 loop spans 16 amino acids. Germline assignment: CDR1 SNHLY and CDR2 FYNNEI. The V end lost 4 bases, the J end lost 5 bases, and 19 bases lay between the germline ends. The CDR3 nucleotides are TGTGCCAGCAGTGGTAGGGCGGGAAGCCTCGGAGATACGCAGTATTTT. Translating it yields CASSGRAGSLGDTQYF.

The chain has TRBV7-9 and TRBJ2-2; D possibly corresponds to TRBD1 (5 bases). The V end was cut by 3 bases, the J end by 1 base, with 9 bases between. The CDR3 extends over 15 amino acids. CDR1 and CDR2 from the germline V gene are SEHNR and FQNEAQ (reference sequence). CDR3 sequence reads: CASSFFRENTGELFF. In DNA, the CDR3 is TGTGCCAGCAGCTTTTTCAGGGAGAACACCGGGGAGCTGTTTTTT.

In DNA, the CDR3 is TGTGCCTGGAGTGTAGGGGTAAACACTGAAGCTTTCTTT. It codes for CAWSVGVNTEAFF. This chain links TRBV30 with TRBJ1-1, with D perhaps matching TRBD1 (5 bases). Germline lookup yields CDR1 GTSNPN and CDR2 SVGIG (reference sequence). The CDR3 covers 13 residues. With 0 bases removed from V and 2 bases from J, the gap between germline ends came to 7 bases.

V gene TRBV24-1 combines with J gene TRBJ2-1; D may be TRBD2 (5 bases). CDR3 length equals 16 residues. Germline V gene lookup returns CDR1 KGHDR and CDR2 SFDVKD. Deletions cut 1 base from V and 5 bases from J, with 14 bases between. As DNA, the CDR3 is TGTGCCACCAGTGATTTTTCCAGCGGAGGAAACAATGAGCAGTTCTTC. It codes for CATSDFSSGGNNEQFF.

This clone was detected only a few times. The J gene is TRBJ2-5, the V gene TRBV27, with 14 bases lining up with TRBD2. CDR3 size: 16 residues. Germline-derived CDR1 and CDR2 are MNHEY and SMNVEV (reference sequence). CDR3: CDSNPTSGRADETQYF. The CDR3 DNA reads as TGTGATTCGAATCCGACTAGCGGGAGGGCCGATGAGACCCAGTACTTC.

The chain has TRBV6-5 and TRBJ2-7; 9 bases match TRBD1. This CDR3 comprises 14 residues. Germline V lookup: CDR1 MNHEY, CDR2 SVGAGI. V dropped 2 bases and J dropped 7; count of bases not matched to a gene: 6. CDR3 protein: CASSYVQGAGEQYF. The CDR3 DNA reads as TGTGCCAGCAGTTACGTACAGGGGGCGGGTGAGCAGTACTTC.

The chain carries TRBV7-9 and TRBJ2-1; 11 bases fit TRBD2. The CDR3 covers 18 residues. Germline V gene sequence: CDR1 SEHNR, CDR2 FQNEAQ (reference sequence). V gave up 1 base and J gave up 7 bases; unmatched junction bases: 12. The CDR3 loop is CASSLDIGLAGPWNEQFF. CDR3 in DNA: TGTGCCAGCAGCTTAGACATCGGACTAGCGGGCCCCTGGAATGAGCAGTTCTTC.

V and J are TRBV29-1 and TRBJ2-7; TRBD1 matches 9 bases. The CDR3 runs 14 residues. Germline trimming cut 6 bases from V and 0 bases from J; bases unmatched to any gene: 6. Germline CDR1 SQVTM, CDR2 ANQGSEA. This CDR3 is CSVGDREGSYEQYF. The CDR3 DNA follows: TGCAGCGTCGGGGACAGGGAAGGCTCCTACGAGCAGTACTTC.

This clone was picked up a small number of times. The chain recombines TRBV7-2 with TRBJ2-5; 15 bases match TRBD2. Germline V CDR1 and CDR2: SGHTA, FQGNSA. V lost 2 bases, J lost 4 bases, and 5 bases stayed unmatched. CDR3 length: 17 residues. CDR3 sequence (DNA): TGTGCCAGCAGCTTACAAGCGGGACTAGCGGGAGGAGAGACCCAGTACTTC. Protein: CASSLQAGLAGGETQYF.

This chain connects TRBV6-5 to TRBJ2-5, with 12 bases matching TRBD1. Germline V gene sequence: CDR1 MNHEY, CDR2 SVGAGI. The CDR3 covers 15 residues. V dropped 3 bases and J dropped 6; count of bases not matched to a gene: 5. The chain's CDR3 is CASSYSGQGAKTQYF. In DNA, the CDR3 is TGTGCCAGCAGTTATTCGGGACAGGGGGCGAAGACCCAGTACTTC.

This clone was picked up a small number of times. The chain joins TRBV7-3 to TRBJ1-5; D uncertain. CDR3 length: 13 amino acids. Germline V gives CDR1 SGHTA, CDR2 FQGTGA. Trimming pared 2 bases from V and 4 bases from J, leaving 6 bases between. In DNA form, the CDR3 reads TGTGCCAGCAGCTTATCAGTAAATCAGCCCCAGCATTTT. Protein product: CASSLSVNQPQHF.

The J gene is TRBJ1-5, the V gene TRBV24-1, with a possible D match to TRBD1 (6 bases). Per germline, CDR1 KGHDR and CDR2 SFDVKD. This CDR3 is 18 amino acids long. Trimming took 6 bases from V and 0 from J, leaving 20 bases between them. The CDR3 sequence: CATSPSWGGAYSNQPQHF. The DNA for the CDR3 is TGTGCCACCAGTCCCTCCTGGGGGGGCGCCTATAGCAATCAGCCCCAGCATTTT.

This chain uses TRBV18 with TRBJ2-3; 11 nucleotides align to TRBD2. V shed 2 bases and J 4 bases; nucleotides not matched to a gene: 11. The CDR3 has 18 amino acids. Per germline, CDR1 KGHSH and CDR2 LQKENI. CDR3 region: CASSPRGTSGFSADTQYF. CDR3 DNA sequence: TGTGCCAGCTCACCAAGGGGGACTAGCGGCTTTAGCGCAGATACGCAGTATTTT.

The rearrangement joins TRBV7-9 to TRBJ1-2, with D possibly TRBD1 on 6 matching bases. The germline V gene has CDR1 SEHNR and CDR2 FQNEAQ (reference sequence). Trimming removed 2 bases at V and 3 bases at J, with 13 bases between. The CDR3 extends over 15 amino acids. CDR3 nucleotide sequence: TGTGCCAGCAGCTTAATCCCCAGGGGCGACTATGGCTACACCTTC. It encodes CASSLIPRGDYGYTF.

The chain carries TRBV2 and TRBJ2-1, with 9 bases lining up with TRBD1. The ends lost 2 bases at V and 9 bases at J; junction bases unmatched: 11. The CDR3 runs 16 residues. Per germline, CDR1 SNHLY and CDR2 FYNNEI. The CDR3 DNA is TGTGCCAGCAGTGAAAGGAGCGGGACAGGGATGGCTGAGCAGTTCTTC. Residues: CASSERSGTGMAEQFF.

About this clone itself: Other DNA sequences in the same sample also yield this CDR3. This chain links TRBV9 with TRBJ2-5, with a tentative D call TRBD1 (6 bases). The CDR3 sequence is 16 residues long. The germline CDR1 and CDR2 sequences are SGDLS and YYNGEE. Trimming took 0 bases from V and 1 from J, leaving 13 bases between them. The CDR3: CASSVGGQALQETQYF. The DNA for the CDR3 is TGTGCCAGCAGCGTAGGGGGGCAGGCCCTCCAAGAGACCCAGTACTTC.

This rearrangement joins TRBV12-5 to TRBJ2-7; 7 positions agree with TRBD1. Losses at the gene ends were 2 bases for V and 3 bases for J; bases not matched to a gene: 7. CDR1 and CDR2 (germline): LGHNT, FRNRAP. The CDR3 consists of 15 residues. Written as DNA, the CDR3 is TGTGCTAGTGGTTTGCCATGGACAGGCGACTACGAGCAGTACTTC. This sequence encodes CASGLPWTGDYEQYF.

The chain combines TRBV6-5 with TRBJ2-7; 7 nucleotides agree with TRBD1. The CDR3 covers 15 residues. Germline V gene data show CDR1 as MNHEY and CDR2 as SVGAGI. The V segment lost 0 bases and the J segment 4 bases; nucleotides outside the gene matches: 6. The CDR3 loop reads CASSYSYRGMYEQYF. The CDR3 DNA reads TGTGCCAGCAGTTACTCGTACAGGGGTATGTACGAGCAGTACTTC.